The 2 T cell receptor beta chains below were found in one sample sequenced in a study of shared clonotypes between healthy human individuals. Profiling relied on immunoSEQ multiplex PCR, and the TCRdb table lists in-frame clones only, not all of them. The repertoire holds 2,500,000 or so clones, over 85% seen once, with about 0.39% in the top ten. Sequencing was carried out using naive CD4+ T cells from PBMCs. Indicated subset: CD45RA+ positively selected. All receptors come from a man between 18 and 35 years old in good health. Some clones in this sample may be carry-over from other donors' samples.

The table lists this clone with a few counts. Other DNA sequences in the sample encode the same CDR3. The V call is TRBV18, the J call TRBJ1-5, with D unresolved. CDR3 length: 13 residues. The germline V and J ends were trimmed by 3 bases and 1 base, with 4 bases remaining between them. Germline loops: CDR1 KGHSH, CDR2 LQKENI. CDR3: CASSPGSNQPQHF. As DNA, the CDR3 is TGTGCCAGCTCACCTGGGAGCAATCAGCCCCAGCATTTT.

The genes are TRBV11-2 and TRBJ1-1; 7 nucleotides align to TRBD1. The CDR3 has 15 amino acids. CDR1 is SGHAT, CDR2 FQNNGV, per germline. The V gene end was trimmed by 4 bases and the J gene end by 4 bases; junction bases not matched to a gene: 9. As DNA, the CDR3 is TGTGCCAGCAGCTATAACAGGGGAGTGGGCACTGAAGCTTTCTTT. Translating gives CASSYNRGVGTEAFF.